This T cell receptor (beta chain) stems from a study of cytomegalovirus exposure and HLA in healthy donors. The PCR employed 60 Vbeta primers together with 13 Jbeta primers. Per the original methods: Per a later analysis, the number of unique TCR beta chains was around 80 million, of which 9 million to 14 million were shared. Libraries were prepared by immunoSEQ multiplex PCR; TCRdb keeps only in-frame clonotypes and omits some of them. The DNA gave D and trimming, while V, J and clone size come from that table. The repertoire holds around 150,000 clones, with 75% to 90% as singletons. Broader study findings: A later examination showed that TCR association rates differed by HLA locus, with DRB1 most and HLA-C fewest.

To note about this clone: Antigen: not known.

The CDR3 covers 15 residues. CDR1 and CDR2 from the germline V gene are SGHRS and YFSETQ. V lost 2 bases and J lost 3; bases outside the gene matches: 5. This TCR was sampled from a man aged 50 or older in good health and CMV-seropositive. The rearrangement links TRBV5-1 to TRBJ2-3, with 8 bases fitting TRBD2. The sequencing sample was made of PBMCs. CDR3 coding DNA: TGCGCCAGCAGCTTCCAGCGGGAGTTGACAGATACGCAGTATTTT. Protein sequence: CASSFQRELTDTQYF.